Listed below are T cell receptor beta chains from one sample, sequenced in a study of blood T cell repertoires in COVID-19. Measured with immunoSEQ multiplex PCR; TCRdb has only the in-frame clones, and not every one. The sample shows some 240,000 clones, 90% to 95% of them seen only once. Material for sequencing was peripheral blood. Receptors originate from a man in his fifties or sixties with COVID-19, enrolled during active disease. Both conserved end residues are trimmed from each CDR3. The order of the fields is V gene, CDR3 protein.

v_call: TRBV29-1; cdr3_aa: SVVSGESGYT
v_call: TRBV14; cdr3_aa: ASSPGGLAGGLGETQY
v_call: TRBV5-1; cdr3_aa: ASSLIPPGGNTEAF
v_call: TRBV4-3; cdr3_aa: ASSQDPLPGSYNEQF
v_call: TRBV15; cdr3_aa: ASNRGLNTEAF
v_call: TRBV6-5; cdr3_aa: ASSPGTPNYGYT
v_call: TRBV28; cdr3_aa: ASSLSLGQGASYEQY
v_call: TRBV3-1/TRBV3-2; cdr3_aa: ASSQIPAGMNTEAF
v_call: TRBV12-3/TRBV12-4; cdr3_aa: ASREVMNTEAF
v_call: TRBV5-1; cdr3_aa: ASSLRPDMNTEAF
v_call: TRBV28; cdr3_aa: ASSIAEPTDTQY
v_call: TRBV4-1; cdr3_aa: ASSQDRSGGRGTDTQY